This T cell receptor beta chain originates from a study of shared clonotypes between healthy human individuals. The repertoire was sequenced with immunoSEQ multiplex PCR; TCRdb's copy has only in-frame clones and lacks some. The sample comprises 300,000 to 400,000 clones, around 72% of which are singletons, and 10% rests with the top ten. Donors included only healthy HIV-negative adults lacking recent acute infections or vaccinations. CDR1 is MNHEY and CDR2 is SMNVEV in the germline V gene (reference sequence). The ends lost 4 bases at V and 0 bases at J; junction bases unmatched: 9. The CDR3 extends over 16 amino acids. Study-level points and caveats: Only blood was sampled; tissue repertoires likely differ.

Notes on this clone: The target antigen is unknown.

This sequence originates from a young man in good health. The sample taken for sequencing was memory CD4+ T cells sorted from blood. Subset of the sample: CD45RA-negative fraction. The chain carries TRBV27 and TRBJ2-7; 7 positions agree with TRBD2. CDR3 protein: CASSYHLGGYSYEQYF. Here the CDR3 DNA reads TGTGCCAGCAGTTATCACCTCGGGGGGTACTCCTACGAGCAGTACTTC.